What follows is one T cell receptor beta chain and its context. Trimming left V 2 bases short and J 1 base short, with 10 bases between. The germline CDR1 and CDR2 sequences are MNHEY and SVGAGI. The CDR3 loop spans 15 amino acids. The entry originates in a study of blood T cell repertoires in COVID-19. Study at large: The samples span acute and convalescent COVID-19 from the United States, Italy and Spain. The analysed material was cDNA or gDNA that came from T cells, B-cell-depleted T cells, or PBMCs.

Original processing notes: Nucleated cell counts were estimated from reference gene primer amplification. Assay: immunoSEQ multiplex PCR; the TCRdb copy retains only in-frame clones and omits some. The D gene and trimming were derived from the DNA, and the V and J assignments and clone size from that table. The sample lists 150,000 to 200,000 clones, under 80% seen once, with 3% in the top ten. The TCR originated in a woman over 75 with acute or convalescent COVID-19. The chain couples TRBV6-5 to TRBJ2-3, with a possible D match to TRBD2 (5 bases). Specimen: peripheral blood. The CDR3 region has the DNA TGTGCCAGCAGTTACAACGCGGGTGGCACAGATACGCAGTATTTT. It specifies CASSYNAGGTDTQYF.